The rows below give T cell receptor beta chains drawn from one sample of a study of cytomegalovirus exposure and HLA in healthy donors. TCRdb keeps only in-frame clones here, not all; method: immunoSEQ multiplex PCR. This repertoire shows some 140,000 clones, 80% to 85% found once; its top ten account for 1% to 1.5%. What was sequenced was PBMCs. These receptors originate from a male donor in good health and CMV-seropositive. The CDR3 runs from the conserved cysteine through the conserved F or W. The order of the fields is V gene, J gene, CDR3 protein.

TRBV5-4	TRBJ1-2	CASSAGTGVGGYTF
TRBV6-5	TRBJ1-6	CASSPQGRNSPLHF
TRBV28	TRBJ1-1	CASSFRGQLNTEAFF
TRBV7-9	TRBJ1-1	CASSLNSENTEAFF
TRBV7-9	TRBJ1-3	CASSPSGTTGNTIYF
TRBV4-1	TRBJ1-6	CASSQVWTALSYNSPLHF
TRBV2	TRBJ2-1	CASRGELAGVNEQFF
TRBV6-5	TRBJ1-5	CASSRYSNQPQHF
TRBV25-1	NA	CASSGWTGGDYEQYF
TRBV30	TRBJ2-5	CAWSGRGAQYF
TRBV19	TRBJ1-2	CASSGTGGVSILNGYTF
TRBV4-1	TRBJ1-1	CASSQDRGAFF
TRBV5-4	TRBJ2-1	CASSLQGLAYNEQFF
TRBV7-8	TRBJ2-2	CASSLFTGDTGELFF
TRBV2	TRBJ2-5	CASSDPRDGGQETQYF
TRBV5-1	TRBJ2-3	CASSYTGDSTDTQYF
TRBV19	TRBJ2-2	CASTQGLAGNTGELFF
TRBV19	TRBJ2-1	CASSSGTSGYNEQFF
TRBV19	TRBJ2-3	CASSRGLAGVSDTQYF
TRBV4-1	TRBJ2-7	CASSLSPGAYEQYF
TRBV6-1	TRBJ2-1	CASSQTGGEANEQFF
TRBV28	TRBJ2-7	CASSLGTGGRGQYF
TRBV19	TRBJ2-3	CASSMTPAGTQYF
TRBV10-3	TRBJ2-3	CAISERTSGLTDTQYF
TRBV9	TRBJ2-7	CASSLGQGAYEQYF
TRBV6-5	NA	CASSYTPGQGYEQYF
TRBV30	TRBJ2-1	CAWSVQGEQFF
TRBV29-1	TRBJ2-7	CSVLSRWQYF
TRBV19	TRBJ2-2	CASSTLDAGELFF
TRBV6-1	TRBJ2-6	CASSESGRAGANVLTF
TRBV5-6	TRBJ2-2	CASSPGDTGELFF
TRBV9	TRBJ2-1	CASSPGGSSYNEQFF
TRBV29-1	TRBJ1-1	CSVGQLMNTEAFF
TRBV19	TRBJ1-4	CASSYRVANEKLFF
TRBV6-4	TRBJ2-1	CASSPGQDYNEQFF
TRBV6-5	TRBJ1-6	CASSSIQGNNSPLHF
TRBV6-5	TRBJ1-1	CASSYGSGRVGTEAFF
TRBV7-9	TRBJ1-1	CASSPAGPLEAFF
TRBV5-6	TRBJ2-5	CASSFPQNLYQETQYF
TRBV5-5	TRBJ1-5	CASSFLSSQPQHF